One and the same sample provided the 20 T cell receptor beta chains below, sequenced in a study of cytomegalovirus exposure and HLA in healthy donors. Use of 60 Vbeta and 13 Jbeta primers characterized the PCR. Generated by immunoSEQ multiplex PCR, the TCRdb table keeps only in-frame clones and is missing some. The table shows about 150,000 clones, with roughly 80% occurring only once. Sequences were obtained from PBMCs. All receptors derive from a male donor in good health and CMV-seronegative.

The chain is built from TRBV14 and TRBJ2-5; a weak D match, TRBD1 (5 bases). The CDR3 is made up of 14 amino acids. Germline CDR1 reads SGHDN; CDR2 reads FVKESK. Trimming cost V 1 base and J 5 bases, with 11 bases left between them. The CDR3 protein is CASSQGLPGETQYF. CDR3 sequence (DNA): TGTGCCAGCAGCCAAGGTCTTCCAGGGGAGACCCAGTACTTC.

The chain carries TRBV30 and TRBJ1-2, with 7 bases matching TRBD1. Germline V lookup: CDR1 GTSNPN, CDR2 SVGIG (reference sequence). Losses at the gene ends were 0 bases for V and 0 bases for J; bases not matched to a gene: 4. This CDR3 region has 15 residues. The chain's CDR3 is CAWSVGQGANYGYTF. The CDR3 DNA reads TGTGCCTGGAGTGTCGGGCAGGGGGCTAACTATGGCTACACCTTC. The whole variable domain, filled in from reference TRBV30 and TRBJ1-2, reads SQTIHQWPATLVQPVGSPLSLECTVEGTSNPNLYWYRQAAGRGLQLLFYSVGIGQISSEVPQNLSASRPQDRQFILSSKKLLLSDSGFYLCAWSVGQGANYGYTFGSGTRLTVV.

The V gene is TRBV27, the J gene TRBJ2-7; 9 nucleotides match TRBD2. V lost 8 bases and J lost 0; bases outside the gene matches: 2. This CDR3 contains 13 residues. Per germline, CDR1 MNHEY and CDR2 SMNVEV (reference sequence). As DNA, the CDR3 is TGTGCCAGCGCGGGGGGGAGCTCCTACGAGCAGTACTTC. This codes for CASAGGSSYEQYF.

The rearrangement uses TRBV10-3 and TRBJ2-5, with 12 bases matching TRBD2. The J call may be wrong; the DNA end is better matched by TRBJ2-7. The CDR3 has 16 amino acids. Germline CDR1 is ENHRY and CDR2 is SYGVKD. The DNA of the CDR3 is TGTGCCATCAGACTACTAGCGGGGGGCCTTACCTACGAGCAGTACTTC. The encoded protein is CAIRLLAGGLTYEQYF.

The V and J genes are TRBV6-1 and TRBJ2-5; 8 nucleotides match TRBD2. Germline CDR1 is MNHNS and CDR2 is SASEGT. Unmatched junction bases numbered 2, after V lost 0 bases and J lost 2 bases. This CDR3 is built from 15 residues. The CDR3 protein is CASSEAGGGQETQYF. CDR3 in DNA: TGTGCCAGCAGTGAAGCCGGGGGGGGGCAAGAGACCCAGTACTTC.

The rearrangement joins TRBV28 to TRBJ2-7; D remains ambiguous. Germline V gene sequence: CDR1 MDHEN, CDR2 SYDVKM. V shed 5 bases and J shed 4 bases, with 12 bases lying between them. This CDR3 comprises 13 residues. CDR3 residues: CASSNFGVYEQYF. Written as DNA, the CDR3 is TGTGCCAGCAGTAACTTCGGAGTATACGAGCAGTACTTC.

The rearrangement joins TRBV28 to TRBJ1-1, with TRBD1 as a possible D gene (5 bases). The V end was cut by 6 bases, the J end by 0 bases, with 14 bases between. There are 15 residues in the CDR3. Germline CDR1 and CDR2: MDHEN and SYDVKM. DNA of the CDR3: TGTGCCAGCAGACCTTCTAACAGGATGAACACTGAAGCTTTCTTT. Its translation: CASRPSNRMNTEAFF.

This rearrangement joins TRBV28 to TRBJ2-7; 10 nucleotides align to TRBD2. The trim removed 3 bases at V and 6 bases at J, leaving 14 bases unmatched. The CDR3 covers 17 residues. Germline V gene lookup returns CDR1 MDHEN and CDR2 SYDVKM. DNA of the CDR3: TGTGCCAGCAGTTTTCCTGCCCGAGCGGGAGGGCCCAGCGAGCAGTACTTC. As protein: CASSFPARAGGPSEQYF.

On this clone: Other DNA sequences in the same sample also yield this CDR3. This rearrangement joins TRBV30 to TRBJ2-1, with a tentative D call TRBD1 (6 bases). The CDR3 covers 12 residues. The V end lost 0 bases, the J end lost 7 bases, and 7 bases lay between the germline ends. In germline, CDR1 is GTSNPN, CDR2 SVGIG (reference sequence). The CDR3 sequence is CAWSVRGNEQFF. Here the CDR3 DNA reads TGTGCCTGGAGTGTAAGGGGGAATGAGCAGTTCTTC.

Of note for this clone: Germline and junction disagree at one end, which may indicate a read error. The DNA for the CDR3 is TGTTCCAGCAGCTTAAGGGGAAGCGGGGGGTCGATTGACGAGCAGTACTTC. Encoded protein: CSSSLRGSGGSIDEQYF. The chain couples TRBV7-9 to TRBJ2-7; 9 bases agree with TRBD2. Germline-derived CDR1 and CDR2 are SEHNR and FQNEAQ (reference sequence). CDR3 size: 17 residues.

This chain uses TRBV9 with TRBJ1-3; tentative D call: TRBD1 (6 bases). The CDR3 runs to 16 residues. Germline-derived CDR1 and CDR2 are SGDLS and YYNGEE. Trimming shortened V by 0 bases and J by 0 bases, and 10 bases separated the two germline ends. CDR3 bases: TGTGCCAGCAGCGTAGGCGTAGGGGGCTCTGGAAACACCATATATTTT. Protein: CASSVGVGGSGNTIYF.

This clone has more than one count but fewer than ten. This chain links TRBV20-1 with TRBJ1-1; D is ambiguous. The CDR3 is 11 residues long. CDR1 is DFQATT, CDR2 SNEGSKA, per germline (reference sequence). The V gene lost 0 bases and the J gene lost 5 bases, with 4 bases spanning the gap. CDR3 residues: CSARDETEAFF. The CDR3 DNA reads TGCAGTGCTAGAGATGAGACTGAAGCTTTCTTT.

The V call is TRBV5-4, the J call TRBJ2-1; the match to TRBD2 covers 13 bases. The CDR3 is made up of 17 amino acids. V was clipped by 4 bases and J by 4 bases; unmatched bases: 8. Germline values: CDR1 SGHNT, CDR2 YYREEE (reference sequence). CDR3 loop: CASSGGTSGATYNEQFF. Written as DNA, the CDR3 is TGTGCCAGCAGCGGCGGGACTAGCGGGGCTACTTACAATGAGCAGTTCTTC.

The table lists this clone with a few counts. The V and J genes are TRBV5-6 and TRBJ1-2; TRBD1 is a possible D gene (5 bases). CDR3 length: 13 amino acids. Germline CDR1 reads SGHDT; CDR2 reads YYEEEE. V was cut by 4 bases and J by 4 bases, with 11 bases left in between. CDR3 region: CASSAGGLYGYTF. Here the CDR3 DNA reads TGTGCCAGCAGCGCCGGGGGTCTCTATGGCTACACCTTC.

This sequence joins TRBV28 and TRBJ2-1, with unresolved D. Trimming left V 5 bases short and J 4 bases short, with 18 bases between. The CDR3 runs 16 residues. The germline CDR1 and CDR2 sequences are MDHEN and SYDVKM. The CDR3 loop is CASSPTSAPHYNEQFF. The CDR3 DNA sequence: TGTGCCAGCAGTCCAACGAGCGCCCCCCATTACAATGAGCAGTTCTTC.

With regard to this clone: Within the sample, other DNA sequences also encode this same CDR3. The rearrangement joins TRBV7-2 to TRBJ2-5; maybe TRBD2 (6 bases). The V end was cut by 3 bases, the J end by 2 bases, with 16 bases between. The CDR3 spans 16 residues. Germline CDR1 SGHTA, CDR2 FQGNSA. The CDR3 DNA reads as TGTGCCAGCAGCTTGCACGGACGGGGGAATCAAGAGACCCAGTACTTC. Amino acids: CASSLHGRGNQETQYF. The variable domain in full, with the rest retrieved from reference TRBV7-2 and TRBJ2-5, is GAGVSQSPSNKVTEKGKDVELRCDPISGHTALYWYRQSLGQGLEFLIYFQGNSAPDKSGLPSDRFSAERTGGSVSTLTIQRTQQEDSAVYLCASSLHGRGNQETQYFGPGTRLLVL.

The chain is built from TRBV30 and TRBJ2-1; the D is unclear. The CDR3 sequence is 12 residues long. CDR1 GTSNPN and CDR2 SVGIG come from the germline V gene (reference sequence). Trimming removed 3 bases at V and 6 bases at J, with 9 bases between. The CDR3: CAWSPHPNEQFF. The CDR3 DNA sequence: TGTGCCTGGAGCCCACACCCCAATGAGCAGTTCTTC.

CDR3 loop: CASSSGQGGQPQHF. CDR3 coding DNA: TGTGCCAGCAGCTCCGGACAGGGAGGTCAGCCCCAGCATTTT. The chain recombines TRBV6-1 with TRBJ1-5, with 8 nucleotides matching TRBD1. Trimming at V came to 6 bases and at J to 6 bases, leaving 7 bases not matched to a gene. This CDR3 has 14 amino acids. Per germline, CDR1 MNHNS and CDR2 SASEGT.

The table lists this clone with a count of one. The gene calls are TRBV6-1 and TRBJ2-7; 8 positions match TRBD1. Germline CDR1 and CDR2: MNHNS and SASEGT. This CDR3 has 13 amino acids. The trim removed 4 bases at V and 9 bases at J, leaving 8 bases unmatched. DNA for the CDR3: TGTGCCAGCAGTGCGGACAGGGAGTATGGGCAGTACTTC. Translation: CASSADREYGQYF.

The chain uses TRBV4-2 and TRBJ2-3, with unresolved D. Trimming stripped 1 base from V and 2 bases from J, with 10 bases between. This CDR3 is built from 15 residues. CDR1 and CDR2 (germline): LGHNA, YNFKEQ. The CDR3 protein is CASSQATFTTDTQYF. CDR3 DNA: TGTGCCAGCAGCCAAGCGACTTTCACCACAGATACGCAGTATTTT.